A selection of T cell receptor beta chains follows, all from one sample in a study of blood T cell repertoires in COVID-19. Some clones are missing from TCRdb's copy, which holds only in-frame ones; the method was immunoSEQ multiplex PCR. The data hold 100,000 to 150,000 clones, with roughly 86% observed a single time. The sample comprised peripheral blood. The receptors were gathered from a woman aged 70-85 years with COVID-19, enrolled during active disease. The CDR3 runs from the conserved cysteine through the conserved F or W. D genes are given only for firm matches. Expanded clones get a size class; other rows say once, few or many, or leave the size out.

V gene,D gene,clone size,J gene,CDR3 DNA,CDR3 protein
TRBV4-1,.,.,TRBJ1-3,TGCGCCAGCAGCCAAGGCTGGGGGACTCGCTCTGGAAACACCATATATTTT,CASSQGWGTRSGNTIYF
TRBV5-1,TRBD2,once,TRBJ2-5,TGCGCCAGCAGCTTAGAAGGACTAGCGGGGGGCCCAGGGGAGACCCAGTACTTC,CASSLEGLAGGPGETQYF
TRBV5-1,.,once,TRBJ1-6,TGCGCCAGCAGCCCGGGACTCAATAATTCACCCCTCCACTTT,CASSPGLNNSPLHF
TRBV11-2,.,.,TRBJ2-3,TGTGCCAGCAGCCAGGCAGGAGATACGCAGTATTTT,CASSQAGDTQYF
TRBV28,TRBD1,.,TRBJ1-6,TGTGCCAGCAGTTTAACCGGGACAGGGATCTATTCACCCCTCCACTTT,CASSLTGTGIYSPLHF
TRBV9,TRBD1,.,TRBJ2-2,TGTGCCAGCAGCGTAGTAACAGGGGCCGGGGAGCTGTTTTTT,CASSVVTGAGELFF
TRBV4-1,TRBD2,.,TRBJ2-3,TGCGCCAGCAGCCAAGGGTGGACTAGCGGGGGGTCTAGCACAGATACGCAGTATTTT,CASSQGWTSGGSSTDTQYF
TRBV7-3,.,.,TRBJ1-6,TGTGCCAGCAGCCCCGCAGGGTTTGGGTCACCCCTCCACTTT,CASSPAGFGSPLHF
TRBV28,.,.,TRBJ1-2,TGTGCCAGCAGTTTACTCCGCGGGGTAACTCCTGGCTACACCTTC,CASSLLRGVTPGYTF
TRBV2,.,.,TRBJ1-5,TGTGCCAGCAGTGACAGGGAGGGGACGCCCCAGCATTTT,CASSDREGTPQHF
TRBV5-6,.,once,TRBJ1-1,TGTGCCAGCAGCTTGTTAGGCGCCCAGGGGATCACTGAAGCTTTCTTT,CASSLLGAQGITEAFF
TRBV3-1/TRBV3-2,.,.,TRBJ1-1,TGTGCCAGCAGCCAACTGGGTGACAGCACTGAAGCTTTCTTT,CASSQLGDSTEAFF
TRBV12-5,.,.,TRBJ1-5,TGTGCTAGTGGTTTGGGTCCTGATCAGCCCCAGCATTTT,CASGLGPDQPQHF
TRBV19,.,.,TRBJ1-5,TGTGCCAGTAGACAGGGTTCAGGTTTTCAGCCCCAGCATTTT,CASRQGSGFQPQHF
TRBV28,.,.,TRBJ2-1,TGTGCCAGCAGTTCCCCAGGCCTATCCCCTGAGCAGTTCTTC,CASSSPGLSPEQFF
TRBV25-1,TRBD1,few,TRBJ1-2,TGTGCCAGCAGTGAATCTGGGACAGGCAGTAACTATGGCTACACCTTC,CASSESGTGSNYGYTF
TRBV6-6,TRBD1,.,TRBJ1-1,TGTGCCAGTACAGACAGGGGGGGCACTGAAGCTTTCTTT,CASTDRGGTEAFF
TRBV29-1,TRBD2,.,TRBJ2-1,TGCAGCGTTGAACATTTTAGCGGGGGGGCGTTAGGCAATGAGCAGTTCTTC,CSVEHFSGGALGNEQFF
TRBV7-9,.,few,TRBJ1-3,TGTGCCAGCAGCTTAGGACAAGGAAACACCATATATTTT,CASSLGQGNTIYF
TRBV28,TRBD1,.,TRBJ1-2,TGTGCCAGCAGTCTGACAGGGGGTAAGGGCTACACCTTC,CASSLTGGKGYTF
TRBV25-1,TRBD1,few,TRBJ1-4,TGTGCCAGCAGTGAAGGAACAGGGGTGGATGAAAAACTGTTTTTT,CASSEGTGVDEKLFF
TRBV7-8,TRBD1,.,TRBJ2-1,TGTGCCAGCACCCGGACAGGGTCGAACAATGAGCAGTTCTTC,CASTRTGSNNEQFF
TRBV27,TRBD1,.,TRBJ1-6,TGTGCCAGCAGTATGGACAGGGAGAATTCACCCCTCCACTTT,CASSMDRENSPLHF
TRBV5-8,.,.,TRBJ1-5,TGTGCCAGCAGCTGGGCGGCATCCCAGGGGAGTCAGCCCCAGCATTTT,CASSWAASQGSQPQHF
TRBV13,.,few,TRBJ1-4,TGTGCCAGCAGCTTAAACGGGATCGAGGCAACTAATGAAAAACTGTTTTTT,CASSLNGIEATNEKLFF
TRBV28,.,.,TRBJ2-7,TGTGCCAGCAGTTTATGGGGAGTCTCCTACGAGCAGTACTTC,CASSLWGVSYEQYF
TRBV6-5,.,.,TRBJ2-1,TGTGCCAGCAGTCCAACGGACTGGTCCTACAATGAGCAGTTCTTC,CASSPTDWSYNEQFF
TRBV5-4,.,.,TRBJ1-4,TGTGCCAGCAGCAGAGGGTTATGGAATGAAAAACTGTTTTTT,CASSRGLWNEKLFF